Each of the 29 T cell receptor beta chains below was sequenced from the same sample in a study of beta chain features in type 1 diabetes. Expressed TCRB transcripts were sequenced, since all the RNA that had been isolated was reverse transcribed. Profiled with immunoSEQ multiplex PCR; TCRdb holds only in-frame clones, not every one. Of fewer than 650,000 clones in the sample, roughly a sixth were seen once. Sequencing input: naive CD4+ T cells from blood. All receptors derive from a man aged 18 to 30 in good health.

The chain is built from TRBV28 and TRBJ1-4, with TRBD1 matching over 10 bases. V lost 10 bases, J lost 8 bases, and 7 bases stayed unmatched. The CDR3 has 13 residues. Germline loops: CDR1 MDHEN, CDR2 SYDVKM. The DNA of the CDR3 is TGTGCCAACTTCGACAGGGGGCTAGAAAAACTGTTTTTT. It is translated as CANFDRGLEKLFF. Full variable domain (missing parts from reference TRBV28 and TRBJ1-4): DVKVTQSSRYLVKRTGEKVFLECVQDMDHENMFWYRQDPGLGLRLIYFSYDVKMKEKGDIPEGYSVSREKKERFSLILESASTNQTSMYLCANFDRGLEKLFFGSGTQLSVL.

V is TRBV14 and J is TRBJ2-3; 8 nucleotides match TRBD2. V trimming: 4 bases; J trimming: 0 bases; junction bases outside the gene matches: 3. CDR3 size: 15 residues. Germline CDR1 SGHDN, CDR2 FVKESK. CDR3 region: CASSRAGVSTDTQYF. DNA of the CDR3: TGTGCCAGCAGCCGAGCGGGAGTAAGCACAGATACGCAGTATTTT.

This sequence joins TRBV18 and TRBJ2-1; D could derive from TRBD1 or TRBD2 (5 bases each). Germline values: CDR1 KGHSH, CDR2 LQKENI. The length of the CDR3 is 16 residues. With 0 bases removed from V and 7 bases from J, the gap between germline ends came to 16 bases. The CDR3 loop reads CASSPPGWGRRNEQFF. The CDR3 bases are TGTGCCAGCTCACCACCGGGATGGGGGAGACGGAATGAGCAGTTCTTC.

The rearrangement joins TRBV7-6 to TRBJ2-7; D is undetermined. Germline V CDR1 and CDR2: SGHVS, FNYEAQ. The CDR3 consists of 14 residues. V shed 2 bases and J shed 0 bases, with 8 bases lying between them. The CDR3 protein is CASSLSLSSYEQYF. Here the CDR3 DNA reads TGTGCCAGCAGCTTATCCTTGAGCTCCTACGAGCAGTACTTC.

V gene TRBV19 combines with J gene TRBJ1-5; 7 positions match TRBD1. CDR1 is LNHDA, CDR2 SQIVND, per germline (reference sequence). The V and J ends lost 4 bases and 6 bases, in that order; junction bases with no gene match: 9. The CDR3 runs to 15 residues. CDR3 protein: CASSTIQGRGQPQHF. CDR3 DNA sequence: TGTGCCAGTAGTACGATACAGGGGAGGGGTCAGCCCCAGCATTTT.

A few counts support this clone. The chain has TRBV7-9 and TRBJ2-7, with D perhaps matching TRBD1 (6 bases). The CDR3 totals 15 residues. Trimming took 7 bases from V and 5 from J, leaving 21 bases between them. The germline gives CDR1 SEHNR, CDR2 FQNEAQ (reference sequence). The CDR3 region has the DNA TGTGCCAGCACCCCAGGGTTGAGGGGGAACGACGAGCAGTACTTC. Amino acids: CASTPGLRGNDEQYF.

This clone was counted only a few times. The chain joins TRBV14 to TRBJ2-4, with D unresolved. Trimming stripped 4 bases from V and 3 bases from J, with 10 bases between. The CDR3 has 14 residues. Germline CDR1 is SGHDN and CDR2 is FVKESK. For the CDR3, the DNA is TGTGCCAGCAGCCCACTGATAGGCAAAAACATTCAGTACTTC. As protein: CASSPLIGKNIQYF.

This clone was recorded a few times. The V call is TRBV5-4, the J call TRBJ2-5; possible D gene TRBD1, 6 bases. CDR3 length equals 16 residues. Trimming removed 4 bases at V and 3 bases at J, with 19 bases between. The germline CDR1 and CDR2 sequences are SGHNT and YYREEE (reference sequence). CDR3 bases: TGTGCCAGCAGCCCTCGGACAGTTGGTGGAAAAGAGACCCAGTACTTC. The encoded protein is CASSPRTVGGKETQYF.

The chain carries TRBV2 and TRBJ2-7; 11 bases match TRBD2. CDR3 size: 17 residues. J lost 0 bases, V lost 6 bases, and 10 bases had no gene match. CDR1 and CDR2 from the germline V gene are SNHLY and FYNNEI. CDR3 DNA sequence: TGTGCCAGCAGGACTAGCGGGAACCCCGTCGCCTCCTACGAGCAGTACTTC. Translated: CASRTSGNPVASYEQYF.

The V call is TRBV5-4, the J call TRBJ1-2; D might be TRBD1 (5 bases). V gave up 3 bases and J gave up 2 bases, with 8 bases separating them. There are 13 residues in the CDR3. Per the germline V gene, CDR1 is SGHNT and CDR2 is YYREEE (reference sequence). The CDR3, as DNA: TGTGCCAGCAGCTCGGGGCAGAACTATGGCTACACCTTC. It encodes CASSSGQNYGYTF. Full variable domain (rest looked up from reference TRBV5-4 and TRBJ1-2): ETGVTQSPTHLIKTRGQQVTLRCSSQSGHNTVSWYQQALGQGPQFIFQYYREEENGRGNFPPRFSGLQFPNYSSELNVNALELDDSALYLCASSSGQNYGYTFGSGTRLTVV.

DNA for the CDR3: TGTGCCATCAGTGCCGTCTTCGGCAGGGATAACTATGGCTACACCTTC. This sequence encodes CAISAVFGRDNYGYTF. The chain joins TRBV10-3 to TRBJ1-2; D is perhaps TRBD1 (5 bases). The germline gives CDR1 ENHRY, CDR2 SYGVKD. Trimming cost V 4 bases and J 1 base, with 16 bases left between them. This CDR3 comprises 16 residues.

V and J are TRBV5-4 and TRBJ2-2; the D gene is possibly TRBD2 (6 bases). There are 15 residues in the CDR3. V shed 0 bases and J shed 4 bases, with 10 bases lying between them. Per the germline V gene, CDR1 is SGHNT and CDR2 is YYREEE (reference sequence). DNA of the CDR3: TGTGCCAGCAGCTTGGCGGGAGCCATCACCGGGGAGCTGTTTTTT. This encodes CASSLAGAITGELFF.

This clone came up a few times. The chain is built from TRBV28 and TRBJ2-1; no clear D. V was pared by 3 bases and J by 4 bases, with 19 bases between. Germline CDR1 reads MDHEN; CDR2 reads SYDVKM. The CDR3 is made up of 17 amino acids. The chain's CDR3 is CASSLLWLPDSYNEQFF. CDR3 DNA: TGTGCCAGCAGTTTGTTATGGTTACCGGATTCATACAATGAGCAGTTCTTC.

This clone came up a few times. V and J are TRBV28 and TRBJ2-1, with 8 bases matching TRBD2. The length of the CDR3 is 16 residues. V shed 4 bases and J 6 bases; nucleotides not matched to a gene: 11. Germline V lookup: CDR1 MDHEN, CDR2 SYDVKM. The CDR3 DNA reads TGTGCCAGCAGTTCTCGCCAGGGACTAGTACGCAATGAGCAGTTCTTC. It is translated as CASSSRQGLVRNEQFF.

V gene TRBV11-3 combines with J gene TRBJ2-3; 7 bases are shared with TRBD1. Trimming removed 5 bases from V and 2 bases from J; junction bases left unmatched: 4. CDR3 length: 14 amino acids. Germline-derived CDR1 and CDR2 are SGHNT and YENEEA. The CDR3 DNA sequence: TGTGCCAGCAGCCGACAGGGACACACAGATACGCAGTATTTT. This encodes CASSRQGHTDTQYF.

This clone was detected only a few times. This chain links TRBV27 with TRBJ2-2; 8 bases match TRBD1. The CDR3 is 15 residues long. The trim removed 3 bases at V and 4 bases at J, leaving 4 bases unmatched. Germline loops: CDR1 MNHEY, CDR2 SMNVEV (reference sequence). The CDR3: CASSLETGVTGELFF. CDR3 in DNA: TGTGCCAGCAGTTTGGAGACAGGGGTCACCGGGGAGCTGTTTTTT.

The chain is built from TRBV9 and TRBJ1-5; 7 bases agree with TRBD1. Germline trimming cut 3 bases from V and 4 bases from J; bases unmatched to any gene: 13. The CDR3 has 17 residues. Looked up from germline, CDR1 is SGDLS and CDR2 is YYNGEE. The CDR3 DNA sequence: TGTGCCAGCAGCGGATTGGCCCGGGACAGCCCGAATCAGCCCCAGCATTTT. Protein: CASSGLARDSPNQPQHF.

CDR3 loop: CASTSGQETQYF. In DNA, the CDR3 is TGTGCCAGTACCTCCGGGCAAGAGACCCAGTACTTC. This chain connects TRBV19 to TRBJ2-5; D unresolved. The CDR3 covers 12 residues. Deletions cut 7 bases from V and 2 bases from J, with 8 bases between. CDR1 is LNHDA and CDR2 is SQIVND in the germline V gene (reference sequence). Together with reference TRBV19 and TRBJ2-5, the CDR3 gives the full variable domain: DGGITQSPKYLFRKEGQNVTLSCEQNLNHDAMYWYRQDPGQGLRLIYYSQIVNDFQKGDIAEGYSVSREKKESFPLTVTSAQKNPTAFYLCASTSGQETQYFGPGTRLLVL.

In its sample, this clone was seen a few times. The chain links TRBV4-1 to TRBJ2-1; 10 nucleotides agree with TRBD2. CDR1 is MGHRA and CDR2 is YSYEKL in the germline V gene. V trimming: 1 base; J trimming: 4 bases; junction bases outside the gene matches: 7. The CDR3 consists of 17 residues. The CDR3 nucleotides read TGCGCCAGCAGCCAAGGGGCTAGCGGGAGTTTTTACAATGAGCAGTTCTTC. Its translation is CASSQGASGSFYNEQFF.

This clone has a handful of counts. The V gene is TRBV29-1, the J gene TRBJ2-2; D could derive from TRBD1 or TRBD2 (5 bases each). V was clipped by 4 bases and J by 3 bases, with 15 bases between them. The CDR3 is 15 amino acids. Germline V gene lookup returns CDR1 SQVTM and CDR2 ANQGSEA. The CDR3 sequence: CSVVVYRRHTGELFF. In DNA, the CDR3 is TGCAGCGTTGTGGTTTACAGGAGGCACACCGGGGAGCTGTTTTTT.

The rearrangement links TRBV7-8 to TRBJ1-1; 9 bases agree with TRBD1. The junction had 16 bases not matched to a gene; V was cut back by 2 bases and J by 3 bases. Germline V gene lookup returns CDR1 SGHVS and CDR2 FQNEAQ. This CDR3 has 19 amino acids. The CDR3 DNA reads as TGTGCCAGCAGCTTAAAGGCTTGGGGACAGGGTCGGCAGGACACTGAAGCTTTCTTT. It yields the protein CASSLKAWGQGRQDTEAFF.

This clone was seen more than once but under ten times. The rearrangement uses TRBV5-1 and TRBJ2-1; TRBD1 might be the D (5 bases). The CDR3 length is 15 residues. Germline CDR1 and CDR2: SGHRS and YFSETQ. V dropped 0 bases and J dropped 5 bases, with 12 bases sitting between them. The DNA of the CDR3 is TGCGCCAGCAGCTTGGTGCCAGGGCTCGACAATGAGCAGTTCTTC. This translates into CASSLVPGLDNEQFF.

This clone was seen only a few times. The same CDR3 is also encoded by other DNA sequences in this sample. The CDR3 is CASSRTGNTEAFF. In DNA, the CDR3 is TGTGCCAGCAGTCGGACAGGGAACACTGAAGCTTTCTTT. The V gene is TRBV6-4, the J gene TRBJ1-1; TRBD1 agrees at 7 bases. The CDR3 consists of 13 residues. Germline-derived CDR1 and CDR2 are MRHNA and SNTAGT. V dropped 5 bases and J dropped 1; count of bases not matched to a gene: 1.

The rearrangement uses TRBV6-1 and TRBJ2-1, with 7 bases aligning to TRBD2. V shed 4 bases and J 10 bases; nucleotides not matched to a gene: 13. CDR3 length equals 15 residues. CDR1 and CDR2 from the germline V gene are MNHNS and SASEGT. CDR3: CASSASSGFQKEQFF. The CDR3 bases are TGTGCCAGCAGTGCGTCTAGCGGCTTCCAGAAGGAGCAGTTCTTC.

There are a few counts of this clone. V gene TRBV7-2 combines with J gene TRBJ2-3; the D is unclear. Germline V gives CDR1 SGHTA, CDR2 FQGNSA. Trimming pared 5 bases from V and 2 bases from J, leaving 11 bases between. CDR3 length: 14 amino acids. Written as DNA, the CDR3 is TGTGCCAGCAGCCTGAACGGCTTCACAGATACGCAGTATTTT. It is translated as CASSLNGFTDTQYF.

This chain's CDR3 is CASRGGPSYNQPQHF. The CDR3 DNA is TGTGCCAGCAGGGGGGGCCCGTCCTACAATCAGCCCCAGCATTTT. V usage is TRBV2 and J usage is TRBJ1-5, with TRBD1 as a possible D gene (6 bases). Germline V CDR1 and CDR2: SNHLY, FYNNEI. Trimming pared 6 bases from V and 3 bases from J, leaving 15 bases between. The CDR3 extends over 15 amino acids.

This clone was observed a handful of times. Here the CDR3 DNA reads TGTGCCAGCAGCCCCCTAGGGCACCCACGGGGGGCATATGGCTACACCTTC. It encodes CASSPLGHPRGAYGYTF. This rearrangement joins TRBV11-2 to TRBJ1-2, with D maybe TRBD1 (6 bases). Germline V gene sequence: CDR1 SGHAT, CDR2 FQNNGV. This CDR3 comprises 17 residues. Trimming removed 5 bases from V and 5 bases from J, with 24 bases in between. The complete variable domain, with remaining parts taken from reference TRBV11-2 and TRBJ1-2, reads EAGVAQSPRYKIIEKRQSVAFWCNPISGHATLYWYQQILGQGPKLLIQFQNNGVVDDSQLPKDRFSAERLKGVDSTLKIQPAKLEDSAVYLCASSPLGHPRGAYGYTFGSGTRLTVV.

The chain recombines TRBV6-6 with TRBJ2-7, with D perhaps being TRBD1 or TRBD2 (5 bases each). Germline V gene sequence: CDR1 MNHNY, CDR2 SVGAGI (reference sequence). Trimming took 6 bases from V and 4 from J, leaving 10 bases between them. The CDR3 totals 12 residues. The CDR3 coding sequence is TGTGCCAGCAGGGTAGGGGAGTACGAGCAGTACTTC. The encoded protein is CASRVGEYEQYF.

The V gene is TRBV7-3, the J gene TRBJ2-3; 8 bases are a match to TRBD2. The CDR3 length is 15 residues. After removal of 5 bases from V and 8 bases from J, the junction contained 12 bases not matched to a gene. Germline CDR1 SGHTA, CDR2 FQGTGA. CDR3 protein: CASSPGERGRSTQYF. For the CDR3, the DNA is TGTGCCAGCAGCCCCGGGGAGCGGGGGCGGAGTACGCAGTATTTT. Full variable domain (missing parts from reference TRBV7-3 and TRBJ2-3): GAGVSQTPSNKVTEKGKYVELRCDPISGHTALYWYRQSLGQGPEFLIYFQGTGAADDSGLPNDRFFAVRPEGSVSTLKIQRTERGDSAVYLCASSPGERGRSTQYFGPGTRLTVL.